The present T cell receptor (beta chain) was sequenced within a study of stem cell transplantation in POMP-related autoinflammatory disease. Sequencing used immunoSEQ multiplex PCR; TCRdb keeps in-frame clones, though not all of them. This table holds several thousand clones, roughly four fifths found once. V shed 4 bases and J shed 10 bases, with 16 bases lying between them. Germline V gene lookup returns CDR1 KGHSH and CDR2 LQKENI. This CDR3 is built from 13 residues. The TCR comes from a human donor in good health. The chain uses TRBV18 and TRBJ1-2; possibly TRBD1 for D (5 bases). Source material: a CXCR5-defined cell subset from PBMCs. CDR3 sequence reads: CASSQDKRGVYTF. CDR3 DNA: TGTGCCAGCTCACAAGACAAGAGGGGAGTCTACACCTTC.